These 30 T cell receptor beta chains share one sample of origin, sequenced in a study of Tregs in tolerant kidney transplant recipients. Sequencing used immunoSEQ multiplex PCR; TCRdb keeps in-frame clones, though not all of them. In total, the table holds roughly 32,000 clones. This sample comprised CD8+ T cells from blood, obtained before the transplant. These receptors came from a human donor who received a combined kidney and bone marrow transplant.

A note on this clone: The CDR3 end lies 3 residues beyond the end of the read and is filled in from the germline J gene. The chain recombines TRBV7-3 with TRBJ2-3; the D is unclear. CDR1 is SGHTA, CDR2 FQGTGA, per germline. The CDR3 is 13 amino acids. Trimming cost V 1 base and J 4 bases, with 6 bases left between them. CDR3 DNA (partial): TGTGCCAGCAGCTTAATAGGGCCAGATACG. It yields the protein CASSLIGPDT. The entire CDR3 reads CASSLIGPDTQYF.

As concerns this clone: The CDR3 end is not reached by the read, which stops 3 residues before it; the germline J gene fills it in. The chain recombines TRBV29-1 with TRBJ2-5, with D possibly TRBD1 on 5 matching bases. The V gene's germline CDR1 is SQVTM and CDR2 ANQGSEA. This CDR3 has 12 amino acids. V lost 5 bases to trimming and J lost 5 bases, with 12 bases between them. CDR3 DNA, as far as it was read: TGCAGCGTTCGATGGGGCCAGGAGACC. Translating it yields CSVRWGQET. The full CDR3 protein is CSVRWGQETQYF.

About this clone: From the germline J gene comes the end of the CDR3, since the read stops 3 residues before it. This chain links TRBV5-4 with TRBJ2-7; 9 bases fit TRBD2. The CDR3 is made up of 15 amino acids. The germline CDR1 and CDR2 sequences are SGHNT and YYREEE (reference sequence). After removal of 0 bases from V and 3 bases from J, the junction contained 4 bases not matched to a gene. The CDR3 DNA, read in part, is TGTGCCAGCAGCTTGGGTAGCGGGAGTAGCTACGAG. Residues: CASSLGSGSSYE. The entire CDR3 reads CASSLGSGSSYEQYF.

Note on this clone: The read comes to an end 3 residues before the CDR3 does, leaving the germline J gene to fill in the end. The V call is TRBV5-8, the J call TRBJ1-2; D is undetermined. The CDR3 extends over 14 amino acids. Germline loops: CDR1 SGHTS, CDR2 YDEGEE. Trimming stripped 2 bases from V and 4 bases from J, with 12 bases between. The CDR3 protein is CASSFITVLYGYTF. The sequenced part of the CDR3 DNA is TGTGCCAGCAGCTTCATTACAGTCCTCTATGGC. Drawing the rest from reference TRBV5-8 and TRBJ1-2, the complete variable domain is EAGVTQSPTHLIKTRGQQATLRCSPISGHTSVYWYQQALGLGLQFLLWYDEGEERNRGNFPPRFSGRQFPNYSSELNVNALELEDSALYLCASSFITVLYGYTFGSGTRLTVV.

As concerns this clone: The read gets to within 3 residues of the CDR3 end, and the germline J gene fills in the rest. The chain couples TRBV19 to TRBJ1-1, with 10 bases that match TRBD1. This CDR3 region has 14 residues. CDR1 LNHDA and CDR2 SQIVND come from the germline V gene (reference sequence). V shed 4 bases and J 4 bases; nucleotides not matched to a gene: 3. The CDR3 bases that were read are TGTGCCAGTAGTACCGGGACAGGGGCCACTGAA. Translated: CASSTGTGATE. The full CDR3 protein reads CASSTGTGATEAFF.

About this clone: Coverage ceases 3 residues before the CDR3 finishes, and the germline J gene fills in the end. The J gene is TRBJ1-1, the V gene TRBV5-1; the D gene is possibly TRBD1 (6 bases). Germline loops: CDR1 SGHRS, CDR2 YFSETQ. The CDR3 runs to 14 residues. V was trimmed by 0 bases and J by 5 bases, leaving 11 bases between them. CDR3 sequence reads: CASSLGQGMTEAFF. The sequenced part of the CDR3 DNA is TGCGCCAGCAGCTTGGGCCAGGGGATGACTGAA.

As regards this clone: The DNA ends 3 residues before the CDR3 does, and the rest of the CDR3 is filled in from the germline J gene. The chain is built from TRBV5-6 and TRBJ2-7; TRBD1 matches at 9 bases. CDR3 length: 15 residues. Germline V gene sequence: CDR1 SGHDT, CDR2 YYEEEE. Unmatched junction bases numbered 12, after V lost 5 bases and J lost 6 bases. This CDR3 reads CASRWTRTGESEQYF. CDR3 DNA (partial): TGTGCCAGCAGATGGACCCGGACAGGGGAATCCGAG.

With regard to this clone: The read ends 3 residues before the CDR3 terminus; that terminus is restored from the germline J gene. This chain joins TRBV20-1 and TRBJ1-5, with a tentative D call TRBD1 (5 bases). V dropped 5 bases and J dropped 2 bases, with 13 bases sitting between them. The CDR3 totals 14 residues. Germline V gene sequence: CDR1 DFQATT, CDR2 SNEGSKA (reference sequence). The covered CDR3 bases are TGCAGTGCTGGACAAAGAGGAGGCAATCAGCCC. Protein product: CSAGQRGGNQP. The CDR3 as a whole reads CSAGQRGGNQPQHF.

Note on this clone: The sequenced fragment ends 3 residues before the CDR3 boundary, so the rest is inferred from the germline J gene. The V and J genes are TRBV20-1 and TRBJ2-2; TRBD2 matches at 12 bases. From germline, CDR1 is DFQATT and CDR2 SNEGSKA (reference sequence). Trimming removed 4 bases from V and 3 bases from J; junction bases left unmatched: 9. The CDR3 runs 17 residues. The CDR3 bases that were read are TGCAGTGCTACGAGGACTAGCGGGATCGTATACACCGGGGAG. This sequence encodes CSATRTSGIVYTGE. The whole CDR3 sequence is CSATRTSGIVYTGELFF.

On this clone itself: The sequence runs out 3 residues before the end of the CDR3; the remainder is reconstructed from the germline J gene. V and J are TRBV7-9 and TRBJ2-1; TRBD2 is a possible D gene (5 bases). The V end was cut by 8 bases, the J end by 6 bases, with 17 bases between. The CDR3 length is 14 residues. CDR1 is SEHNR and CDR2 is FQNEAQ in the germline V gene (reference sequence). Partial CDR3 DNA: TGTGCCAGCGGTCCTAGCAGTGTACCCAATGAG. The encoded protein is CASGPSSVPNE. The CDR3 reads in full as CASGPSSVPNEQFF.

In regard to this clone: The read terminates 3 residues before the CDR3 end, so the remaining end is supplied by the germline J gene. The V call is TRBV5-1, the J call TRBJ1-1; D perhaps matches TRBD1 (6 bases). The CDR3 runs 15 residues. Trimming pared 4 bases from V and 6 bases from J, leaving 19 bases between. CDR1 is SGHRS, CDR2 YFSETQ, per germline. The covered CDR3 bases are TGCGCCAGCAGCCCAACCGTACAGGGAGGGGCTGAA. Encoded protein: CASSPTVQGGAE. The complete CDR3 sequence is CASSPTVQGGAEAFF.

Turning to this clone: The read gets to within 3 residues of the CDR3 end, and the germline J gene fills in the rest. This chain uses TRBV19 with TRBJ1-5; TRBD1 agrees at 8 bases. CDR1 is LNHDA, CDR2 SQIVND, per germline (reference sequence). This CDR3 comprises 15 residues. V shed 7 bases and J 7 bases; nucleotides not matched to a gene: 12. The CDR3 DNA, read in part, is TGTGCCAGTACTGCGGACAGGGAAAGTTGGCAGCCC. This gives the protein CASTADRESWQP. The entire CDR3 is CASTADRESWQPQHF.

Remarks on this clone: The CDR3 extends 3 residues past the end of the read, so its final part is completed from the germline J gene. The V gene is TRBV7-6, the J gene TRBJ2-1, with 16 bases identical to TRBD2. This CDR3 contains 18 residues. The V gene's germline CDR1 is SGHVS and CDR2 FNYEAQ. V was pared by 6 bases and J by 2 bases, with 7 bases of the junction left unmatched. The sequenced part of the CDR3 DNA is TGTGCCAGCAGTCCGGGACTAGCGGGAGGGCTGCCCTACAATGAG. Protein: CASSPGLAGGLPYNE. The entire CDR3 sequence reads CASSPGLAGGLPYNEQFF.

As for this clone: The read finishes 3 residues shy of the CDR3 end, and the germline J gene is used to complete it. V and J are TRBV5-1 and TRBJ2-1; 10 bases are a match to TRBD2. This CDR3 has 15 residues. J was trimmed by 8 bases and V by 4 bases; bases with no gene match: 9. The germline CDR1 and CDR2 sequences are SGHRS and YFSETQ. CDR3 loop: CASSPWTSGGYEQFF. The CDR3 DNA, read in part, is TGCGCCAGCAGCCCATGGACTAGCGGTGGGTATGAG.

On this clone itself: The read finishes 3 residues shy of the CDR3 end, and the germline J gene is used to complete it. The rearrangement uses TRBV20-1 and TRBJ1-6; maybe TRBD1 (6 bases). Germline-derived CDR1 and CDR2 are DFQATT and SNEGSKA (reference sequence). CDR3 length: 15 amino acids. The sequenced part of the CDR3 DNA is TGCAGTGCTAGAGATACTAACAGGGCCCGGTTGGCC. Its protein is CSARDTNRARLA. The entire CDR3 sequence reads CSARDTNRARLALHF.

For this clone: The CDR3 is cut off 3 residues early in the read; its end comes from the germline J gene. V and J are TRBV19 and TRBJ2-1; D remains unclear. CDR3 length: 13 residues. Trimming left V 1 base short and J 9 bases short, with 10 bases between. The germline gives CDR1 LNHDA, CDR2 SQIVND (reference sequence). The covered CDR3 bases are TGTGCCAGTAGTATAGTCTCAGGATCTGAG. Translation gives CASSIVSGSE. The complete CDR3 sequence is CASSIVSGSEQFF.

Concerning this clone: Read coverage stops 3 residues before the CDR3 terminus; the germline J gene supplies the remainder. This chain uses TRBV19 with TRBJ2-1, with D unclear. This CDR3 has 14 residues. CDR1 is LNHDA, CDR2 SQIVND, per germline (reference sequence). V was clipped by 5 bases and J by 0 bases, with 8 bases between them. CDR3: CASSADNSYNEQFF. CDR3 DNA, as far as it was read: TGTGCCAGTAGTGCAGACAACTCCTACAATGAG.

A word on this clone: The missing CDR3 end, 3 residues past where the read stops, is filled in from the germline J gene. The chain links TRBV7-9 to TRBJ2-2, with D possibly being TRBD2 (5 bases). The CDR3 loop spans 15 amino acids. V dropped 11 bases and J dropped 2 bases, with 18 bases sitting between them. Germline loops: CDR1 SEHNR, CDR2 FQNEAQ (reference sequence). Incomplete CDR3 DNA: TGTGCCGCCACGGACTTCCTCCCAAACACCGGGGAG. Translated, it gives CAATDFLPNTGE. The complete CDR3 sequence is CAATDFLPNTGELFF.

Worth noting for this clone: Sequencing ends 3 residues short of the CDR3 end; the germline J gene provides the rest. The V gene is TRBV20-1, the J gene TRBJ2-7, with D uncertain. Trimming pared 2 bases from V and 2 bases from J, leaving 10 bases between. CDR3 length: 13 amino acids. Germline CDR1 reads DFQATT; CDR2 reads SNEGSKA (reference sequence). Here the CDR3 reads CSARLTATYEQYF. The CDR3 bases that were read are TGCAGTGCTAGACTGACTGCCACCTACGAG.

In regard to this clone: The read is 3 residues too short to cover the CDR3 end, so that end is filled in from the germline J gene. V usage is TRBV2 and J usage is TRBJ2-7, with 9 bases matching TRBD1. V trimming: 0 bases; J trimming: 3 bases; junction bases outside the gene matches: 9. CDR1 SNHLY and CDR2 FYNNEI come from the germline V gene. The CDR3 runs 17 residues. The covered CDR3 bases are TGTGCCAGCAGTGAAGCCGGCGGACAGGGGTTAGACTACGAG. This encodes CASSEAGGQGLDYE. The entire CDR3 sequence reads CASSEAGGQGLDYEQYF.

In the case of this clone: The read terminates 3 residues ahead of where the CDR3 ends, so the germline J gene completes it. This rearrangement joins TRBV20-1 to TRBJ2-1; TRBD2 matches 14 bases. CDR1 DFQATT and CDR2 SNEGSKA come from the germline V gene (reference sequence). The CDR3 is 18 residues long. Germline trimming cut 0 bases from V and 4 bases from J; bases unmatched to any gene: 8. The CDR3 sequence is CSARDGGLAGEKYNEQFF. The covered CDR3 bases are TGCAGTGCTAGAGATGGGGGACTAGCGGGAGAGAAATACAATGAG.

In regard to this clone: The sequenced fragment ends 3 residues before the CDR3 boundary, so the rest is inferred from the germline J gene. V usage is TRBV18 and J usage is TRBJ2-1; 12 positions match TRBD2. CDR1 and CDR2 from the germline V gene are KGHSH and LQKENI. V gave up 5 bases and J gave up 2 bases; unmatched junction bases: 10. This CDR3 has 18 amino acids. CDR3 protein: CASSRPSGRAVTYNEQFF. Partial CDR3 DNA: TGTGCCAGCTCAAGGCCTAGCGGGAGGGCCGTCACCTACAATGAG. Full variable domain (rest looked up from reference TRBV18 and TRBJ2-1): NAGVMQNPRHLVRRRGQEARLRCSPMKGHSHVYWYRQLPEEGLKFMVYLQKENIIDESGMPKERFSAEFPKEGPSILRIQQVVRGDSAAYFCASSRPSGRAVTYNEQFFGPGTRLTVL.

Concerning this clone itself: The CDR3 goes on 3 residues after the read ends, and that part is filled in from the germline J gene. V is TRBV30 and J is TRBJ2-7; 8 bases are a match to TRBD1. Germline V lookup: CDR1 GTSNPN, CDR2 SVGIG (reference sequence). The CDR3 covers 15 residues. With V trimmed by 0 bases and J by 3 bases, 7 bases remained unmatched. Partial CDR3 DNA: TGTGCCTGGAGTGTCCAGGGGGCGGTTTTCTACGAG. This encodes CAWSVQGAVFYE. The whole CDR3 sequence is CAWSVQGAVFYEQYF.

A remark on this clone: Coverage ceases 3 residues before the CDR3 finishes, and the germline J gene fills in the end. The chain employs TRBV4-1 and TRBJ2-7; 9 positions agree with TRBD2. Germline trimming cut 4 bases from V and 1 base from J; bases unmatched to any gene: 2. CDR3 length: 14 amino acids. From germline, CDR1 is MGHRA and CDR2 YSYEKL. The CDR3 spells CASSLAGESYEQYF. The covered CDR3 bases are TGCGCCAGCAGCCTAGCGGGGGAATCCTACGAG.

As concerns this clone: The observed sequence ends 3 residues before the CDR3 terminus, with the missing tail filled in from the germline J gene. The genes are TRBV19 and TRBJ2-3; 9 nucleotides agree with TRBD2. Germline V gene sequence: CDR1 LNHDA, CDR2 SQIVND (reference sequence). Trimming removed 6 bases from V and 5 bases from J; junction bases left unmatched: 12. This CDR3 region has 16 residues. The CDR3 DNA, read in part, is TGTGCCAGTAGCATCGTTGCGGGAGGGCCGATAGATACG. This encodes CASSIVAGGPIDT. The entire CDR3 reads CASSIVAGGPIDTQYF.

With regard to this clone: Read sequence stops 3 residues before the CDR3 end, and the germline J gene provides the missing end. The V and J genes are TRBV2 and TRBJ1-5; weak D call: TRBD1 (5 bases). V lost 6 bases to trimming and J lost 0 bases, with 15 bases between them. Germline CDR1 SNHLY, CDR2 FYNNEI. CDR3 length: 16 residues. The CDR3 sequence is CASSTKGGDSNQPQHF. The covered CDR3 bases are TGTGCCAGCAGCACCAAGGGAGGGGATAGCAATCAGCCC.

For this clone: The CDR3 goes on 3 residues after the read ends, and that part is filled in from the germline J gene. This chain uses TRBV7-9 with TRBJ1-5, with a tentative D call TRBD1 (5 bases). V dropped 5 bases and J dropped 1 base, with 9 bases sitting between them. The CDR3 sequence is 14 residues long. Germline V gene lookup returns CDR1 SEHNR and CDR2 FQNEAQ (reference sequence). The CDR3 loop is CASSMTDSNQPQHF. The covered CDR3 bases are TGTGCCAGCAGCATGACAGACAGCAATCAGCCC.

This clone is medium-sized by frequency. Coverage ceases 3 residues before the CDR3 finishes, and the germline J gene fills in the end. V gene TRBV30 combines with J gene TRBJ1-6, with D hard to call. Germline V gives CDR1 GTSNPN, CDR2 SVGIG (reference sequence). This CDR3 is 14 amino acids long. The V end lost 0 bases, the J end lost 9 bases, and 12 bases lay between the germline ends. CDR3 sequence: CAWSVTGSRSPLHF. The CDR3 DNA, read in part, is TGTGCCTGGAGTGTAACTGGTAGTCGTTCACCC.

Details on this clone: The sequence runs out 3 residues before the end of the CDR3; the remainder is reconstructed from the germline J gene. The genes are TRBV5-1 and TRBJ2-3, with TRBD2 matching over 11 bases. With V trimmed by 5 bases and J by 0 bases, 8 bases remained unmatched. Looked up from germline, CDR1 is SGHRS and CDR2 is YFSETQ. The CDR3 totals 17 residues. The sequenced CDR3 bases are TGCGCCAGCAGTACCGGGACTAGCGGCTCTAGCACAGATACG. Translated: CASSTGTSGSSTDT. The whole CDR3 is CASSTGTSGSSTDTQYF.

CDR3 protein: CSAKQELLWGYTF. The sequenced CDR3 bases are TGCAGCGCCAAACAGGAACTTCTATGGGGC. The chain employs TRBV29-1 and TRBJ1-2, with D perhaps TRBD1 (5 bases). The read ends 3 residues early relative to the CDR3; the germline J gene fills the gap. This CDR3 comprises 13 residues. Germline V gene sequence: CDR1 SQVTM, CDR2 ANQGSEA.